This T cell receptor beta chain stems from a study of radiotherapy plus CTLA-4 blockade in lung cancer. With respect to this clone: Its specificity is unknown.

The repertoire was sequenced with immunoSEQ multiplex PCR; TCRdb's copy has only in-frame clones and lacks some. The data hold tens of thousands of clones, with 86% observed a single time. Treatment of patients with chemo-refractory metastatic non-small-cell lung cancer consisted of focal radiation plus CTLA-4 blockade with ipilimumab. This CDR3 is 16 amino acids long. The germline V gene encodes CDR1 SGHTA and CDR2 FQGNSA. V was clipped by 2 bases and J by 3 bases; unmatched bases: 9. Findings and caveats of the study: Tumor-derived TCR clones expanded in blood after radiotherapy plus ipilimumab.

The rearrangement uses TRBV7-2 and TRBJ2-7; 8 bases match TRBD2. This TCR was recovered from a human donor with non-small cell lung cancer whose response to radiotherapy plus ipilimumab could not be evaluated. Sequencing was performed on peripheral blood, taken from a patient treated with radiotherapy plus ipilimumab. CDR3 nucleotide sequence: TGTGCCAGCAGCTTACCGACCACGGGAGGGCGCTACGAGCAGTACTTC. It specifies CASSLPTTGGRYEQYF.